The 2 T cell receptor beta chains given below trace back to one sample, sequenced in a study of Graves' ophthalmopathy and Graves' hyperthyroidism (dated by TCRdb to the late 2010s). Instrument on record: Illumina HiSeq 2000. TCR beta CDR3 regions were amplified from RNA transcripts for repertoire sequencing. The first round of RT-PCR was done with HTBI primers and the Qiagen OneStep RT-PCR kit, and was followed by a second round of multiplex PCR, then size selection and purification. TCRdb ran its own pipeline on the public reads, namely fastp trimming at Q25 and MiXCR clone calling, and kept in-frame beta chains. Every entry covers one CDR3 protein and lists the most common genes and DNA from its rows. The sample yields roughly 1.1 million distinct CDR3 sequences; around a third were counted once. 11% of the sample goes to the ten largest clones. The sequenced sample was peripheral blood or thyroid tissue (not recorded which). Receptor source: an adult man with Graves' hyperthyroidism.

This clonotype has only a few counts. The chain is built from TRBV11-2 and TRBJ2-2, with D perhaps TRBD2 (7 bases). V was trimmed by 4 bases and J by 3 bases, leaving 15 bases between them. The CDR3 length is 16 residues. Per germline, CDR1 SGHAT and CDR2 FQNNGV. The CDR3 sequence: CASSSGRTADTGELFF. As DNA, the CDR3 is TGTGCCAGCAGCTCCGGGAGGACAGCGGACACCGGGGAGCTGTTTTTT.

The rearrangement links TRBV10-3 to TRBJ2-7, with D maybe TRBD2 (6 bases). The CDR3 has 14 amino acids. Germline CDR1 and CDR2: ENHRY and SYGVKD. Trimming pared 3 bases from V and 7 bases from J, leaving 16 bases between. CDR3 bases: TGTGCCATCAGTGACGAGGGAGGAACCGGGGAGCAGTACTTC. This codes for CAISDEGGTGEQYF.